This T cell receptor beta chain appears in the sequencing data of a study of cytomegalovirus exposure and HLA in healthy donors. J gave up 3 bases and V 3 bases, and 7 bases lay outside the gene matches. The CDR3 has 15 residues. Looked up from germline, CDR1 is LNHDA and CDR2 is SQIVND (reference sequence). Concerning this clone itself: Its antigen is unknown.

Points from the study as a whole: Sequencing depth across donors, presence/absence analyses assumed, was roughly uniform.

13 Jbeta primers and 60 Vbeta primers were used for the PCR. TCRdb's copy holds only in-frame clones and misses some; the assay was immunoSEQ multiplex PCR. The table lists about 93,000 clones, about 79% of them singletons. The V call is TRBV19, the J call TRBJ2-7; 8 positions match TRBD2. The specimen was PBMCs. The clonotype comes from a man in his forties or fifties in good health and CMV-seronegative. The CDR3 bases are TGTGCCAGTAGTATCTCCGCGGGAGGCCACTACGAGCAGTACTTC. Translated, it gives CASSISAGGHYEQYF. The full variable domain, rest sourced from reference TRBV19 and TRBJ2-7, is DGGITQSPKYLFRKEGQNVTLSCEQNLNHDAMYWYRQDPGQGLRLIYYSQIVNDFQKGDIAEGYSVSREKKESFPLTVTSAQKNPTAFYLCASSISAGGHYEQYFGPGTRLTVT.